Following are 18 T cell receptor beta chains from one sample sequenced in a study of response to subunit inactivated influenza vaccine. One entry per CDR3 protein results from TCRdb running MiXCR on the RT-PCR reads. The sample has more than 150,000 distinct CDR3 sequences, approximately 9.2% seen once; the top ten hold 11%. Sequenced material: non-naive T cells sorted from PBMCs, taken on the day of vaccination. These receptors were collected from a man in his fifties or sixties who received an inactivated influenza vaccine.

In this sample, this clonotype turned up a few times. The rearrangement joins TRBV3-1 to TRBJ2-1; tentatively, D is TRBD2 (5 bases). V was trimmed by 1 base and J by 4 bases, leaving 8 bases between them. Germline values: CDR1 LGHDT, CDR2 YNNKEL (reference sequence). This CDR3 spans 14 amino acids. CDR3 DNA: TGTGCCAGCAGCCAAGTCGGAGGTTACAATGAGCAGTTCTTC. Amino acids: CASSQVGGYNEQFF.

The V call is TRBV4-2, the J call TRBJ1-3; D unresolved. Trimming removed 4 bases from V and 4 bases from J, with 14 bases in between. This CDR3 comprises 15 residues. CDR1 LGHNA and CDR2 YNFKEQ come from the germline V gene. In DNA, the CDR3 is TGTGCCAGCAGCCGCGAACGGTCCGGCGGAAACACCATATATTTT. It codes for CASSRERSGGNTIYF.

The chain combines TRBV5-1 with TRBJ2-5; 7 positions match TRBD1. This CDR3 comprises 14 residues. Germline V gene sequence: CDR1 SGHRS, CDR2 YFSETQ. The trim removed 5 bases at V and 5 bases at J, leaving 9 bases unmatched. This CDR3 is CASRQQGNEETQYF. For the CDR3, the DNA is TGCGCCAGCAGGCAACAGGGGAACGAGGAGACCCAGTACTTC.

This clonotype has a count of ten or more. J is TRBJ1-6 and V is TRBV4-3; D unresolved. The CDR3 has 16 amino acids. V was clipped by 0 bases and J by 5 bases, with 11 bases between them. The germline gives CDR1 LGHNA, CDR2 YSLEER. The CDR3 is CASSQDWHRDNSPLHF. The DNA of the CDR3 is TGCGCCAGCAGCCAAGACTGGCACAGAGATAATTCACCCCTCCACTTT.

The chain couples TRBV5-1 to TRBJ2-7; D possibly corresponds to TRBD1 (5 bases). Germline values: CDR1 SGHRS, CDR2 YFSETQ. This CDR3 region has 14 residues. V was clipped by 5 bases and J by 2 bases, with 14 bases between them. CDR3 DNA: TGCGCCAGCAGAGATCTACAGGATGCCTACGAGCAGTACTTC. Translation: CASRDLQDAYEQYF.

The chain is built from TRBV9 and TRBJ2-7; a weak D match, TRBD1 (6 bases). CDR1 and CDR2 from the germline V gene are SGDLS and YYNGEE. The ends were cut back, 3 bases at V and 0 bases at J, with 7 bases in the middle. This CDR3 region has 13 residues. DNA of the CDR3: TGTGCCAGCAGCGGGACAGACTCCTACGAGCAGTACTTC. This codes for CASSGTDSYEQYF.

This clonotype was picked up many times. The chain joins TRBV27 to TRBJ2-1, with 12 bases lining up with TRBD2. J was trimmed by 5 bases and V by 5 bases; bases with no gene match: 10. The germline gives CDR1 MNHEY, CDR2 SMNVEV (reference sequence). CDR3 size: 17 residues. For the CDR3, the DNA is TGTGCCAGCAGTGATAGACTGGGACTAGCGGGTGACAATGAGCAGTTCTTC. Amino acid sequence: CASSDRLGLAGDNEQFF.

This clonotype was detected only a few times. V is TRBV5-1 and J is TRBJ1-1; D not certain. The CDR3 is 13 amino acids. The germline V and J ends were trimmed by 0 bases and 3 bases, with 6 bases remaining between them. Germline V CDR1 and CDR2: SGHRS, YFSETQ. DNA of the CDR3: TGCGCCAGCAGCTTGGGCAGTGACACTGAAGCTTTCTTT. Translating gives CASSLGSDTEAFF. The entire variable domain, with the rest obtained from reference TRBV5-1 and TRBJ1-1, is as follows: KAGVTQTPRYLIKTRGQQVTLSCSPISGHRSVSWYQQTPGQGLQFLFEYFSETQRNKGNFPGRFSGRQFSNSRSEMNVSTLELGDSALYLCASSLGSDTEAFFGQGTRLTVV.

The rearrangement uses TRBV28 and TRBJ2-2; a possible D gene is TRBD1 (6 bases). Deletions cut 4 bases from V and 1 base from J, with 16 bases between. Germline V CDR1 and CDR2: MDHEN, SYDVKM. CDR3 length: 17 amino acids. In nucleotides, the CDR3 is TGTGCCAGCAGTTCCCCCCGGGACACCAAGAACACCGGGGAGCTGTTTTTT. It codes for CASSSPRDTKNTGELFF.

This clonotype was detected a few times. Here the CDR3 DNA reads TGCGCCAGCAGCTTTGAGAGCTATGGCTACACCTTC. Translation: CASSFESYGYTF. The chain has TRBV5-1 and TRBJ1-2; no reliable D call. Germline V gene lookup returns CDR1 SGHRS and CDR2 YFSETQ. The CDR3 loop spans 12 amino acids. V lost 2 bases and J lost 4, with 6 bases in between.

In its sample, this clonotype was seen a few times. The chain employs TRBV11-3 and TRBJ2-2; TRBD2 matches 9 bases. The ends lost 4 bases at V and 0 bases at J; junction bases unmatched: 6. In germline, CDR1 is SGHNT, CDR2 YENEEA. CDR3 length: 17 residues. CDR3: CASSSQAGGSNTGELFF. For the CDR3, the DNA is TGTGCCAGCAGCTCCCAAGCGGGAGGCTCGAACACCGGGGAGCTGTTTTTT. The full variable domain, in which reference TRBV11-3 and TRBJ2-2 provide the parts outside the CDR3, is EAGVVQSPRYKIIEKKQPVAFWCNPISGHNTLYWYLQNLGQGPELLIRYENEEAVDDSQLPKDRFSAERLKGVDSTLKIQPAELGDSAVYLCASSSQAGGSNTGELFFGEGSRLTVL.

This clonotype was found a few times. The chain uses TRBV7-2 and TRBJ2-1; 11 nucleotides line up with TRBD1. The CDR3 is made up of 16 amino acids. The ends lost 4 bases at V and 3 bases at J; junction bases unmatched: 5. In germline, CDR1 is SGHTA, CDR2 FQGNSA. CDR3 sequence: CASSWAGTGGYNEQFF. CDR3 coding DNA: TGTGCCAGCAGCTGGGCCGGGACAGGGGGCTACAATGAGCAGTTCTTC. Combining the CDR3 with reference TRBV7-2 and TRBJ2-1 gives the whole variable domain GAGVSQSPSNKVTEKGKDVELRCDPISGHTALYWYRQSLGQGLEFLIYFQGNSAPDKSGLPSDRFSAERTGGSVSTLTIQRTQQEDSAVYLCASSWAGTGGYNEQFFGPGTRLTVL.

The CDR3 region is CASSLPFRLSGSSNEQFF. The CDR3, as DNA: TGTGCCAGCAGCTTACCCTTCCGATTAAGCGGGAGTAGCAATGAGCAGTTCTTC. The chain couples TRBV11-1 to TRBJ2-1, with 8 bases fitting TRBD2. Germline CDR1 reads SGHAT; CDR2 reads FQDESV (reference sequence). The CDR3 covers 18 residues. The junction had 15 bases not matched to a gene; V was cut back by 2 bases and J by 6 bases.

The rearrangement uses TRBV7-9 and TRBJ2-2; D remains ambiguous. Germline CDR1 is SEHNR and CDR2 is FQNEAQ (reference sequence). The V end lost 3 bases, the J end lost 5 bases, and 4 bases lay between the germline ends. The CDR3 spans 12 residues. The CDR3 region is CASSFMTGELFF. In nucleotides, the CDR3 is TGTGCCAGCAGCTTCATGACCGGGGAGCTGTTTTTT.

In its sample, this clonotype ranks as medium-sized (0.01 to 0.1%). This chain connects TRBV12-3 or TRBV12-4 to TRBJ2-3, with D uncertain. This CDR3 has 11 residues. V dropped 0 bases and J dropped 5 bases, with 0 bases sitting between them. DNA for the CDR3: TGTGCCAGCAGTTTAGCAGATACGCAGTATTTT. It is translated as CASSLADTQYF.

This clonotype was observed at least ten times. This chain uses TRBV7-9 with TRBJ1-6; tentatively, D is TRBD1 (5 bases). CDR3 length equals 15 residues. In germline, CDR1 is SEHNR, CDR2 FQNEAQ (reference sequence). Trimming pared 2 bases from V and 7 bases from J, leaving 12 bases between. CDR3 DNA: TGTGCCAGCAGCTTACCTCAGACAGCCAATTCACCCCTCCACTTT. This codes for CASSLPQTANSPLHF.

There are many counts of this clonotype. CDR3 loop: CASSLRTGGGYEQYF. The CDR3 nucleotides read TGTGCCAGCAGTTTACGGACAGGGGGAGGCTACGAGCAGTACTTC. This chain uses TRBV12-3 or TRBV12-4 with TRBJ2-7; TRBD1 matches at 10 bases. Trimming removed 2 bases from V and 3 bases from J; junction bases left unmatched: 4. CDR3 length equals 15 residues.

This clonotype was counted ten times or more. The genes are TRBV20-1 and TRBJ2-3; D uncertain. Germline assignment: CDR1 DFQATT and CDR2 SNEGSKA (reference sequence). The CDR3 runs 12 residues. Trimming removed 3 bases from V and 2 bases from J, with 6 bases in between. CDR3 sequence: CSARQNTDTQYF. Here the CDR3 DNA reads TGCAGTGCTAGGCAGAACACAGATACGCAGTATTTT.